The rows below give T cell receptor beta chains drawn from one sample of a study of PD-1 blockade in classical Hodgkin lymphoma. Clones were read by immunoSEQ multiplex PCR, and TCRdb kept only the in-frame ones, dropping some. The top ten hold more than 10% of the sample, which has around 50,000 clones, under 80% seen once. This specimen was peripheral blood mononuclear cells (PBMCs), taken before the fourth cycle of nivolumab. Source of these receptors: a human donor with classical Hodgkin lymphoma. CDR3s include the opening cysteine and the closing phenylalanine or tryptophan. The order of the fields is V gene, clone size, J gene, D gene, CDR3 protein, CDR3 DNA. A D gene is named only where the DNA matches it firmly. Not all rows give a size; the values are once, few, many and, for expanded clones, a class.

TRBV6-9	few	TRBJ1-2	NA	CASSPGRTVGNYGYTF	TGTGCCAGCAGTCCCGGACGGACCGTGGGCAACTATGGCTACACCTTC
TRBV18	once	TRBJ2-5	NA	CASSPQRGYQETQYF	TGTGCCAGCTCACCACAGAGGGGCTACCAAGAGACCCAGTACTTC
TRBV10-2	few	TRBJ2-7	TRBD1	CASRAGTDSYEQYF	TGCGCCAGCAGGGCCGGGACAGACTCCTACGAGCAGTACTTC
TRBV6-1	NA	TRBJ1-5	NA	CASSDYSNQPQHF	TGTGCCAGCAGTGATTATAGCAATCAGCCCCAGCATTTT
TRBV7-8	NA	TRBJ2-7	NA	CASTPGSGTYEQYF	TGTGCCAGCACCCCCGGATCGGGTACCTACGAGCAGTACTTC
TRBV7-2	NA	TRBJ1-2	NA	CASSLAPGPGGYTF	TGTGCCAGCAGCTTAGCCCCCGGGCCAGGCGGCTACACCTTC
TRBV30	NA	TRBJ2-3	TRBD2	CAWKPGLAGGQYF	TGTGCCTGGAAACCAGGACTAGCGGGAGGGCAGTATTTT
TRBV10-3	NA	TRBJ2-3	NA	CAISGRTQDTQYF	TGTGCCATCAGTGGACGGACTCAGGATACGCAGTATTTT
TRBV7-6	NA	TRBJ2-7	NA	CASSAGTGSSYEQYF	TGTGCCAGCAGCGCCGGGACGGGGAGCTCCTACGAGCAGTACTTC
TRBV11-3	NA	TRBJ2-1	TRBD1	CASSSPPDRGIDNEQFF	TGTGCCAGCAGCTCTCCCCCCGACAGGGGGATTGACAATGAGCAGTTCTTC
TRBV7-9	NA	TRBJ1-1	NA	CASILGQKGEAFF	TGTGCCAGCATCCTTGGACAGAAAGGGGAAGCTTTCTTT
TRBV5-1	NA	TRBJ1-1	NA	CASSLLGPRDTEAFF	TGCGCCAGCAGCTTGTTAGGGCCCCGGGACACTGAAGCTTTCTTT
TRBV5-1	NA	TRBJ1-2	NA	CASSFRKGENYGYTF	TGCGCCAGCAGCTTCAGAAAGGGAGAGAACTATGGCTACACCTTC
TRBV4-1	NA	TRBJ1-5	NA	CASSQGPTRGRQPQHF	TGCGCCAGCAGCCAAGGTCCAACAAGGGGGAGGCAGCCCCAGCATTTT
TRBV29-1	NA	TRBJ2-7	NA	CSVLLKFSYEQYF	TGCAGCGTTTTATTAAAGTTCTCCTACGAGCAGTACTTC
TRBV28	NA	TRBJ2-1	TRBD1	CASSLPGQGTNEQFF	TGTGCCAGCAGTTTGCCGGGACAGGGCACGAATGAGCAGTTCTTC